Shown below are 29 T cell receptor beta chains from a single sample sequenced in a study of blood T cells in healthy people across ages. Together with a sample-barcoded 5' primer, a J-beta primer mix was included in a second PCR lasting roughly 7 to 11 cycles. Via MiXCR, TCRdb re-called the 5' RACE reads, giving one row per CDR3 protein. The sample carries about 940,000 distinct CDR3 sequences, 48% recorded once. The sample was blood. Receptor source: a man aged 25-40 years in good health.

V gene TRBV4-2 combines with J gene TRBJ2-7; no clear D. Germline V lookup: CDR1 LGHNA, CDR2 YNFKEQ. The CDR3 length is 15 residues. Between the trimmed V and J ends, which lost 0 bases and 4 bases, there was a span of 13 bases. The CDR3 is CASSQDLGSPYEQYF. The CDR3 nucleotides read TGTGCCAGCAGCCAAGATCTCGGTAGTCCGTACGAGCAGTACTTC.

This clonotype has only a few counts. V and J are TRBV30 and TRBJ2-7; tentative D call: TRBD1 (6 bases). This CDR3 comprises 10 residues. Germline-derived CDR1 and CDR2 are GTSNPN and SVGIG (reference sequence). The CDR3: CALGQNEQYF. CDR3 sequence (DNA): TGTGCACTCGGACAGAACGAGCAGTACTTC. Using reference TRBV30 and TRBJ2-7 for the parts outside the CDR3, the full variable domain is SQTIHQWPATLVQPVGSPLSLECTVEGTSNPNLYWYRQAAGRGLQLLFYSVGIGQISSEVPQNLSASRPQDRQFILSSKKLLLSDSGFYLCALGQNEQYFGPGTRLTVT.

Ten or more counts support this clonotype. J is TRBJ2-2 and V is TRBV7-2; TRBD2 agrees at 7 bases. This CDR3 is built from 16 residues. Trimming cost V 3 bases and J 3 bases; bases outside gene matches: 7. Germline V gene lookup returns CDR1 SGHTA and CDR2 FQGNSA. CDR3: CASSLRGGIYTGELFF. The CDR3 DNA reads as TGTGCCAGCAGCTTGAGGGGAGGGATTTACACCGGGGAGCTGTTTTTT.

This clonotype was observed a few times. The chain joins TRBV3-1 to TRBJ1-1, with 9 bases aligning to TRBD1. V shed 3 bases, J shed 4 bases, and the junction held 12 bases outside the gene matches. Per germline, CDR1 LGHDT and CDR2 YNNKEL (reference sequence). The CDR3 runs to 17 residues. The CDR3, as DNA: TGTGCCAGCAGCCACCGGGACAGGGTGTTCGGGAGCACTGAAGCTTTCTTT. Translating it yields CASSHRDRVFGSTEAFF.

This clonotype was detected a few times. V and J are TRBV12-3 or TRBV12-4 and TRBJ1-2, with TRBD1 as a possible D gene (5 bases). With 6 bases removed from V and 5 bases from J, the gap between germline ends came to 10 bases. CDR3 length: 12 residues. The chain's CDR3 is CASRPTEYGYTF. The CDR3 DNA reads as TGTGCCAGCAGACCGACAGAGTATGGCTACACCTTC.

This chain joins TRBV15 and TRBJ1-6; D is unresolved. Germline CDR1 is LNHNV and CDR2 is YYDKDF (reference sequence). V lost 3 bases and J 10 bases, leaving 10 bases between the germline ends. The CDR3 loop spans 13 amino acids. CDR3 sequence reads: CATSRVRRSPLHF. The CDR3 DNA sequence: TGTGCCACCAGCAGGGTGAGGCGGTCACCCCTCCACTTT.

A few counts support this clonotype. This chain links TRBV24-1 with TRBJ2-1, with TRBD1 identical over 10 bases. The CDR3 consists of 16 residues. Looked up from germline, CDR1 is KGHDR and CDR2 is SFDVKD. J gave up 0 bases and V 4 bases, and 2 bases lay outside the gene matches. The CDR3 sequence is CATSEGDRGSYNEQFF. CDR3 in DNA: TGTGCCACCAGTGAAGGGGACAGGGGCTCCTACAATGAGCAGTTCTTC.

The chain joins TRBV12-3 or TRBV12-4 to TRBJ1-5, with D tentatively TRBD1 (5 bases). Trimming left V 4 bases short and J 4 bases short, with 14 bases between. The CDR3 covers 15 residues. CDR3 nucleotides: TGTGCCAGCAGTTCGGCACGAAAGGGGAATCAGCCCCAGCATTTT. Translation: CASSSARKGNQPQHF.

There are a few counts of this clonotype. J is TRBJ2-5 and V is TRBV7-2; a weak D match, TRBD1 (6 bases). The CDR3 is made up of 14 amino acids. V was shortened by 5 bases and J by 3 bases, with 13 bases between the two germline ends. CDR1 is SGHTA, CDR2 FQGNSA, per germline. The CDR3 coding sequence is TGTGCCAGCAGCCGCCTACAGGGAAAAGAGACCCAGTACTTC. Translation: CASSRLQGKETQYF.

CDR3: CSVVKGIPDTQYF. The CDR3 DNA is TGCAGCGTTGTGAAGGGCATCCCAGATACGCAGTATTTT. V is TRBV29-1 and J is TRBJ2-3; D unclear. Trimming took 4 bases from V and 4 from J, leaving 12 bases between them. Germline lookup yields CDR1 SQVTM and CDR2 ANQGSEA. This CDR3 is 13 amino acids long.

CDR3 nucleotide sequence: TGTGCCAGCAGCCTACTCAGGGGGACTGGGGAGCAGTACTTC. Translated: CASSLLRGTGEQYF. This chain joins TRBV12-3 or TRBV12-4 and TRBJ2-7; TRBD1 is a possible D gene (7 bases). The V end was cut by 6 bases, the J end by 7 bases, with 19 bases between. This CDR3 is built from 14 residues.

The chain uses TRBV5-1 and TRBJ2-3, with D maybe TRBD2 (5 bases). The CDR3 consists of 15 residues. The V end lost 0 bases, the J end lost 3 bases, and 11 bases lay between the germline ends. Germline V lookup: CDR1 SGHRS, CDR2 YFSETQ. In DNA form, the CDR3 reads TGCGCCAGCAGCTTGGGGCGGGTAGCGACAGATACGCAGTATTTT. This sequence encodes CASSLGRVATDTQYF. Based on the CDR3 plus reference TRBV5-1 and TRBJ2-3, the full variable domain is KAGVTQTPRYLIKTRGQQVTLSCSPISGHRSVSWYQQTPGQGLQFLFEYFSETQRNKGNFPGRFSGRQFSNSRSEMNVSTLELGDSALYLCASSLGRVATDTQYFGPGTRLTVL.

This sequence joins TRBV7-9 and TRBJ1-1; no reliable D call. The V end lost 5 bases, the J end lost 4 bases, and 26 bases lay between the germline ends. Germline CDR1 SEHNR, CDR2 FQNEAQ (reference sequence). The CDR3 is 18 residues long. The CDR3: CASSRISALSSGGTEAFF. CDR3 DNA sequence: TGTGCCAGCAGCCGTATCTCGGCGCTAAGTTCGGGTGGCACTGAAGCTTTCTTT.

On this clonotype itself: One end of the junction fails to match germline, which may point to a read error. The rearrangement links TRBV5-1 to TRBJ2-3, with 11 bases fitting TRBD2. CDR1 is SGHRS and CDR2 is YFSETQ in the germline V gene. The CDR3 loop spans 16 amino acids. The CDR3 reads CASSLVAGGSTGTQYF. Written as DNA, the CDR3 is TGCGCCAGCAGCTTGGTAGCGGGGGGGAGCACAGGTACGCAGTATTTT.

The CDR3 nucleotides are TGTGCCAGCAGCTTAGCCTGGCGACTAGCGGAAGATACGCAGTATTTT. Amino acids: CASSLAWRLAEDTQYF. V and J are TRBV7-2 and TRBJ2-3; 9 bases line up with TRBD2. V lost 0 bases to trimming and J lost 5 bases; unmatched junction nucleotides: 6. The CDR3 is 16 amino acids. Per germline, CDR1 SGHTA and CDR2 FQGNSA.

The genes are TRBV7-2 and TRBJ2-3, with 13 bases matching TRBD2. Germline lookup yields CDR1 SGHTA and CDR2 FQGNSA. V lost 3 bases and J lost 6; bases outside the gene matches: 12. The CDR3 extends over 18 amino acids. The CDR3 DNA is TGTGCCAGCAGCTTCACTATGTTACTAGCGGGGGGGAGGGATACGCAGTATTTT. It codes for CASSFTMLLAGGRDTQYF.

The chain uses TRBV12-3 or TRBV12-4 and TRBJ2-7, with a tentative D call TRBD1 (6 bases). This CDR3 contains 15 residues. Trimming pared 6 bases from V and 2 bases from J, leaving 17 bases between. The CDR3 loop is CASSPRGSGAYEQYF. The CDR3 DNA reads as TGTGCCAGCAGCCCAAGGGGGTCAGGGGCCTACGAGCAGTACTTC.

This clonotype was seen more than once but under ten times. The chain has TRBV6-5 and TRBJ2-3; 13 positions agree with TRBD2. The CDR3 totals 16 residues. Per the germline V gene, CDR1 is MNHEY and CDR2 is SVGAGI. Unmatched junction bases numbered 5, after V lost 6 bases and J lost 2 bases. The CDR3 sequence is CASRRLAGGITDTQYF. The DNA of the CDR3 is TGTGCCAGCAGACGACTAGCGGGGGGTATCACAGATACGCAGTATTTT.

V usage is TRBV6-5 and J usage is TRBJ2-7; TRBD1 is a possible D gene (5 bases). The CDR3 contains 12 residues. Germline V gene data show CDR1 as MNHEY and CDR2 as SVGAGI. Trimming stripped 5 bases from V and 4 bases from J, with 9 bases between. As DNA, the CDR3 is TGTGCCAGCAGTCGGACACAGTACGAGCAGTACTTC. Protein sequence: CASSRTQYEQYF.

There are many counts of this clonotype. The chain has TRBV4-3 and TRBJ2-1; 9 nucleotides align to TRBD1. CDR1 and CDR2 (germline): LGHNA, YSLEER. With 0 bases clipped from V and 5 bases from J, the junction kept 8 bases outside the gene matches. The CDR3 is 17 amino acids. Here the CDR3 DNA reads TGCGCCAGCAGCCAAGATACCACAGGGGGCAGCAACAATGAGCAGTTCTTC. It is translated as CASSQDTTGGSNNEQFF.

The rearrangement links TRBV20-1 to TRBJ1-3; 8 nucleotides align to TRBD1. V shed 0 bases and J 2 bases; nucleotides not matched to a gene: 6. The CDR3 totals 16 residues. Germline loops: CDR1 DFQATT, CDR2 SNEGSKA (reference sequence). DNA of the CDR3: TGCAGTGCTAGAGACTCACAGGGGGGGACTGGAAACACCATATATTTT. Translated, it gives CSARDSQGGTGNTIYF.

The V and J genes are TRBV6-2 or TRBV6-3 and TRBJ2-7; tentatively, D is TRBD1 (5 bases). The CDR3 loop spans 11 amino acids. Trimming removed 6 bases at V and 6 bases at J, with 9 bases between. CDR1 and CDR2 (germline): MNHEY, SVGEGT. DNA of the CDR3: TGTGCCAGCAGCCGACAGACCGAGCAGTACTTC. Translating it yields CASSRQTEQYF.

This clonotype has only one observation. Possible read error: a much larger clone is one base away. The CDR3 is CASREVAGTGELFF. The CDR3, as DNA: TGCGCCAGCCGAGAGGTGGCTGGGACCGGGGAGCTGTTTTTT. The chain recombines TRBV4-1 with TRBJ2-2; D is undetermined. The CDR3 runs to 14 residues. CDR1 is MGHRA and CDR2 is YSYEKL in the germline V gene. Between the trimmed V and J ends, which lost 8 bases and 5 bases, there was a span of 15 bases.

V is TRBV7-9 and J is TRBJ2-3; possible D gene TRBD2, 7 bases. Trimming pared 5 bases from V and 2 bases from J, leaving 17 bases between. Germline-derived CDR1 and CDR2 are SEHNR and FQNEAQ (reference sequence). There are 16 residues in the CDR3. CDR3 region: CASSPPGGGLTDTQYF. CDR3 DNA: TGTGCCAGCAGCCCTCCCGGCGGGGGCCTCACAGATACGCAGTATTTT.

This chain joins TRBV3-1 and TRBJ2-1; D unresolved. CDR1 is LGHDT and CDR2 is YNNKEL in the germline V gene (reference sequence). This CDR3 is built from 17 residues. The V end was cut by 2 bases, the J end by 0 bases, with 14 bases between. This chain's CDR3 is CASSQLRRTSSYNEQFF. In nucleotides, the CDR3 is TGTGCCAGCAGCCAATTACGACGGACGAGCTCCTACAATGAGCAGTTCTTC.

The chain recombines TRBV18 with TRBJ2-7, with D perhaps TRBD2 (6 bases). With 4 bases removed from V and 4 bases from J, the gap between germline ends came to 11 bases. Germline V gives CDR1 KGHSH, CDR2 LQKENI. There are 13 residues in the CDR3. CDR3 residues: CASSRPGDYEQYF. The CDR3 DNA sequence: TGTGCCAGCTCACGACCGGGGGATTACGAGCAGTACTTC.

The genes are TRBV20-1 and TRBJ2-7; 8 bases fit TRBD2. The CDR3 extends over 13 amino acids. Per the germline V gene, CDR1 is DFQATT and CDR2 is SNEGSKA (reference sequence). J gave up 4 bases and V 3 bases, and 5 bases lay outside the gene matches. In DNA, the CDR3 is TGCAGTGCTAGTAGCGGGGATGTTTACGAGCAGTACTTC. Its protein product is CSASSGDVYEQYF.

This clonotype has a handful of counts. The chain links TRBV25-1 to TRBJ1-2; D is uncertain. Looked up from germline, CDR1 is MGHDK and CDR2 is SYGVNS. Trimming removed 3 bases at V and 4 bases at J, with 0 bases between. CDR3 length: 10 residues. The CDR3 coding sequence is TGTGCCAGCAGTGACTATGGCTACACCTTC. Translating gives CASSDYGYTF.

The chain recombines TRBV29-1 with TRBJ2-7, with D uncertain. Trimming removed 4 bases at V and 3 bases at J, with 10 bases between. There are 12 residues in the CDR3. The germline gives CDR1 SQVTM, CDR2 ANQGSEA. The CDR3 DNA reads TGCAGCGTTGGGTGGTCTAGCTACGAGCAGTACTTC. It translates to CSVGWSSYEQYF.